Reported below is one T cell receptor beta chain. The data are from a study of technical replicates of blood from a handful of donors. Germline lookup yields CDR1 SGHAT and CDR2 FQNNGV. The junction had 6 bases not matched to a gene; V was cut back by 5 bases and J by 4 bases. The CDR3 runs to 14 residues. Produced via immunoSEQ multiplex PCR; TCRdb's table is partial and in-frame only. The sample lists about 83,000 clones, around 90% seen once, with about 0.27% in the top ten. The TCR originated in a human donor in good health. The chain carries TRBV11-2 and TRBJ1-2; 8 bases are a match to TRBD1. Sequenced sample: T cells isolated from PBMCs. CDR3 sequence (DNA): TGTGCCAGCAGCACCCGACAGGGGCCCTATGGCTACACCTTC. Its translation is CASSTRQGPYGYTF.